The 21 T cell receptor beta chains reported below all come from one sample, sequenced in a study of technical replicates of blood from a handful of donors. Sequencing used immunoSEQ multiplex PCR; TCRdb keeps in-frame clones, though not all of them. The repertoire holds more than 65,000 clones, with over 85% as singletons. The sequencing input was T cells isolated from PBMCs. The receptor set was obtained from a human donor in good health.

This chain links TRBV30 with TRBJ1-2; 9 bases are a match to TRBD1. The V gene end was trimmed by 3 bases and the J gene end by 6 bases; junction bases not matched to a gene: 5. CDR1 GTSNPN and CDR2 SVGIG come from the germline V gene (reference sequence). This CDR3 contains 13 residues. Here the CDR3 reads CAWSPGTGNGYTF. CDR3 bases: TGTGCCTGGAGCCCCGGGACAGGGAATGGCTACACCTTC.

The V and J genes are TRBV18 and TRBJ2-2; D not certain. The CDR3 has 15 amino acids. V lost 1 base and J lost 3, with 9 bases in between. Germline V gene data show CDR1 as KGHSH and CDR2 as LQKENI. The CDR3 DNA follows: TGTGCCAGCTCACCACGGCGGCCGGACACCGGGGAGCTGTTTTTT. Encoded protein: CASSPRRPDTGELFF. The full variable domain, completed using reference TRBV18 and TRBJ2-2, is NAGVMQNPRHLVRRRGQEARLRCSPMKGHSHVYWYRQLPEEGLKFMVYLQKENIIDESGMPKERFSAEFPKEGPSILRIQQVVRGDSAAYFCASSPRRPDTGELFFGEGSRLTVL.

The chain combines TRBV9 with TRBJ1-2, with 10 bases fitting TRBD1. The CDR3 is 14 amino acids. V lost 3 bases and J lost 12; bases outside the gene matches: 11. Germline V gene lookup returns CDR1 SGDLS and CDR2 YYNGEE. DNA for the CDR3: TGTGCCAGCAGCGCGGACCCGAGACAGGGGGCGGACACCTTC. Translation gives CASSADPRQGADTF. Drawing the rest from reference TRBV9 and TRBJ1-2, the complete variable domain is DSGVTQTPKHLITATGQRVTLRCSPRSGDLSVYWYQQSLDQGLQFLIQYYNGEERAKGNILERFSAQQFPDLHSELNLSSLELGDSALYFCASSADPRQGADTFGSGTRLTVV.

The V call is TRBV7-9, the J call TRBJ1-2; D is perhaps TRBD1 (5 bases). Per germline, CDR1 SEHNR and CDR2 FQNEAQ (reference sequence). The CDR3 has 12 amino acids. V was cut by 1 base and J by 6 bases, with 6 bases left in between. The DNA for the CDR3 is TGTGCCAGCAGCTTAGAAGGGGATGGCTACACCTTC. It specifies CASSLEGDGYTF.

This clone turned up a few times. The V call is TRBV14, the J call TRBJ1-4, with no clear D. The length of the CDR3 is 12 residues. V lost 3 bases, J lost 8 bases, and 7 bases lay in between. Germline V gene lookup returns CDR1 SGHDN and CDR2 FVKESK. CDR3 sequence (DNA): TGTGCCAGCAGCCACTTTCGGGAAAAACTGTTTTTT. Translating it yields CASSHFREKLFF. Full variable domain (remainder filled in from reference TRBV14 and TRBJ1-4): EAGVTQFPSHSVIEKGQTVTLRCDPISGHDNLYWYRRVMGKEIKFLLHFVKESKQDESGMPNNRFLAERTGGTYSTLKVQPAELEDSGVYFCASSHFREKLFFGSGTQLSVL.

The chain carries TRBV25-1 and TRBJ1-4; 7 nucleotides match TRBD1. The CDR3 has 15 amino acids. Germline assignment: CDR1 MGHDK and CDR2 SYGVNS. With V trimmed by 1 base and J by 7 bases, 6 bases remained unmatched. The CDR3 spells CASSEWGQFSEKLFF. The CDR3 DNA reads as TGTGCCAGCAGTGAATGGGGACAGTTTAGTGAAAAACTGTTTTTT. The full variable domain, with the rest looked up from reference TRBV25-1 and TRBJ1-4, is EADIYQTPRYLVIGTGKKITLECSQTMGHDKMYWYQQDPGMELHLIHYSYGVNSTEKGDLSSESTVSRIRTEHFPLTLESARPSHTSQYLCASSEWGQFSEKLFFGSGTQLSVL.

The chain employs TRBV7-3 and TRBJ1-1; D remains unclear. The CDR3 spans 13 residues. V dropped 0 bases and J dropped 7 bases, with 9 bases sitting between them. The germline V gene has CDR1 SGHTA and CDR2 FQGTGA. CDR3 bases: TGTGCCAGCAGCTTAACGTCCTGGAGTGAAGCTTTCTTT. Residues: CASSLTSWSEAFF.

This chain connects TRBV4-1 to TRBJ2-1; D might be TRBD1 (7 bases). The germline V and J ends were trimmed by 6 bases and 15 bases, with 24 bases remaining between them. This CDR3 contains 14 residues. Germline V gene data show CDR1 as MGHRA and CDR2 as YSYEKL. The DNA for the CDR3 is TGCGCCAGCAGACATATCGGCGGGTCAGGGGGACTGTTCTTC. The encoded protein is CASRHIGGSGGLFF.

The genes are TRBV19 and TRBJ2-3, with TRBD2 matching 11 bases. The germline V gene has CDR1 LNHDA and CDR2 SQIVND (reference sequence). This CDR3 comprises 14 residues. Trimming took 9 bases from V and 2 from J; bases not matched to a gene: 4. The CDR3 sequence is CASRLAGFTDTQYF. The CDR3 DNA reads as TGTGCCAGCAGACTAGCGGGATTCACAGATACGCAGTATTTT.

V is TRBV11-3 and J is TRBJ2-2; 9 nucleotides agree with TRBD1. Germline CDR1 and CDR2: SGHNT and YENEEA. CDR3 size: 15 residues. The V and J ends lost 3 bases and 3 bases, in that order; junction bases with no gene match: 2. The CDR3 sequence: CASSFRDRDTGELFF. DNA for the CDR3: TGTGCCAGCAGCTTCCGGGACAGGGACACCGGGGAGCTGTTTTTT.

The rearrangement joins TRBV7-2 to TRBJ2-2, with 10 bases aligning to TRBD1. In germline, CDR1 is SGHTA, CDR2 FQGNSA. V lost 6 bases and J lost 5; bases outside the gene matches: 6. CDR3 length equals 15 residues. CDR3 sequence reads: CASSSGTGVTGELFF. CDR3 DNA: TGTGCCAGCAGTTCCGGGACAGGGGTGACCGGGGAGCTGTTTTTT.

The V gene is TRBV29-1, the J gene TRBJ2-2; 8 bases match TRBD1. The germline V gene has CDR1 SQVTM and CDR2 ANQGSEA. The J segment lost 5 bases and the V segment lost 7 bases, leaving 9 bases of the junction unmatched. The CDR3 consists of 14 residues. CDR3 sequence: CSAIGTGGTGELFF. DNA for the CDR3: TGCAGCGCAATAGGGACAGGCGGGACCGGGGAGCTGTTTTTT.

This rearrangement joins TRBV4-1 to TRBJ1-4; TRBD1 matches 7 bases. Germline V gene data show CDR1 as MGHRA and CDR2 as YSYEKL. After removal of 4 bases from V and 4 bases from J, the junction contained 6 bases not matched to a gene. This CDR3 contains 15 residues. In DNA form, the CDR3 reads TGCGCCAGCAGCCGAGGGCAGGGGGTTAATGAAAAACTGTTTTTT. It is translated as CASSRGQGVNEKLFF.

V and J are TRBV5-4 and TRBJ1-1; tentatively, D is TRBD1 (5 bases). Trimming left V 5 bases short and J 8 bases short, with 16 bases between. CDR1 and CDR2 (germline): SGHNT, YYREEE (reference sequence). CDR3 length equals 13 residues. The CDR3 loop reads CASSHVREGEAFF. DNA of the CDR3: TGTGCCAGCAGTCATGTCAGGGAGGGGGAAGCTTTCTTT.

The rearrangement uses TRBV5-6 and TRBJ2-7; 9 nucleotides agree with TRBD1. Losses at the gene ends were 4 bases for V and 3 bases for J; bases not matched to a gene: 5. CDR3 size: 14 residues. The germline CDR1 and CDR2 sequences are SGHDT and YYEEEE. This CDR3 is CASSPGTGYYEQYF. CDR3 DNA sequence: TGTGCCAGCAGCCCCGGGACAGGGTACTACGAGCAGTACTTC. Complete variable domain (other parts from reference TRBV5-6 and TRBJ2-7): DAGVTQSPTHLIKTRGQQVTLRCSPKSGHDTVSWYQQALGQGPQFIFQYYEEEERQRGNFPDRFSGHQFPNYSSELNVNALLLGDSALYLCASSPGTGYYEQYFGPGTRLTVT.

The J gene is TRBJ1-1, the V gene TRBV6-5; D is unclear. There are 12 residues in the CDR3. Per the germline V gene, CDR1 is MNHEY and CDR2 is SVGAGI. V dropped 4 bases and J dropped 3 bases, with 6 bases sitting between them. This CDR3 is CASSSLYTEAFF. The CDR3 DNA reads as TGTGCCAGCAGTTCTCTATACACTGAAGCTTTCTTT.

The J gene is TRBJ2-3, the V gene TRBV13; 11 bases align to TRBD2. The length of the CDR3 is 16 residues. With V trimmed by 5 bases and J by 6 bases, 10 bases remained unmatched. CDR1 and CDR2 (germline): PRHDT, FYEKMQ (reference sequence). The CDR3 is CASSQRTSGLGDTQYF. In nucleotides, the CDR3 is TGTGCCAGCAGCCAGAGGACTAGCGGGTTAGGGGATACGCAGTATTTT.

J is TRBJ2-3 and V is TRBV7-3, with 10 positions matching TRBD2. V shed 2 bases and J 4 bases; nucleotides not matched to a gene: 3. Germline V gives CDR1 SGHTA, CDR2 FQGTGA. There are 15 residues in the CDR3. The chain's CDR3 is CASSLDSGRPDTQYF. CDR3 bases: TGTGCCAGCAGCTTAGATAGCGGGAGGCCAGATACGCAGTATTTT.

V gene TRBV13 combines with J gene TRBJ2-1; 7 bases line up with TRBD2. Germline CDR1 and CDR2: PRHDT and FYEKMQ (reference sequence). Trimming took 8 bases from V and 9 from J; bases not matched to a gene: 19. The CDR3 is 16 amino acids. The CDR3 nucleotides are TGTGCCAGCCAACCCACGCGGGTGGGAGGGCCTCTTGAGCAGTTCTTC. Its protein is CASQPTRVGGPLEQFF.

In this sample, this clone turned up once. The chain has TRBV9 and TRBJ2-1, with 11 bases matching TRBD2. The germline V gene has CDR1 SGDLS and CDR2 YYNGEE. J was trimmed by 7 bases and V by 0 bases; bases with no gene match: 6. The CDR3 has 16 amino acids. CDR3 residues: CASSVEGTSGRNEQFF. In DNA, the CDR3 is TGTGCCAGCAGCGTAGAGGGGACTAGCGGAAGAAATGAGCAGTTCTTC.

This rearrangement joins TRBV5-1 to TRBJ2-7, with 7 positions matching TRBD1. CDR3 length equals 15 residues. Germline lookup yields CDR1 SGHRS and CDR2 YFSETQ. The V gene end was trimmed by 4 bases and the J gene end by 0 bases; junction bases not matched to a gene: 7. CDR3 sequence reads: CASSRTGAISYEQYF. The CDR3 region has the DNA TGCGCCAGCAGCCGCACAGGGGCGATCTCCTACGAGCAGTACTTC.